The present T cell receptor beta chain was sequenced within a study of OX40 agonist ivuxolimab in advanced cancers. Study as a whole: Therapy given before enrollment (anti-PD-1, anti-PD-L1 or anti-CTLA-4) was allowed, and 30% to 50% had some. Of the patients, three showed partial responses, one with hepatocellular carcinoma and two with cutaneous melanoma.

TCRdb's table, derived via immunoSEQ multiplex PCR, lists solely in-frame clones and lacks some. The profile covers 70,000 or so clones, with roughly 86% appearing a single time and approximately 0.63% taken by the ten largest. A note on this clone: What it binds is not known.

Points from the study as a whole: Relative to CD4+, CD8+ T cells held more expanded clones on average.

The TCR was taken from an adult with an advanced solid tumor such as melanoma, head and neck, liver or kidney cancer. The sequencing here drew on CD4+ or CD8+ T cells sorted from blood, taken in a trial of the OX40 agonist ivuxolimab.

The CDR3 protein is CASSLVSSGSWYNEQFF. As DNA, the CDR3 is TGCGCCAGCAGCTTGGTGTCTAGCGGGAGTTGGTACAATGAGCAGTTCTTC. J is TRBJ2-1 and V is TRBV5-1; TRBD2 aligns across 10 bases. CDR3 length: 17 residues. The V segment lost 0 bases and the J segment 4 bases; nucleotides outside the gene matches: 7. CDR1 is SGHRS, CDR2 YFSETQ, per germline.